The 11 T cell receptor beta chains presented below share a single source sample, sequenced in a study of blood T cell repertoires in COVID-19. Here immunoSEQ multiplex PCR was the method, and the copy in TCRdb shows in-frame clones only, minus some. The table lists 100,000 to 150,000 clones, 80% to 95% of them singletons. The source material was peripheral blood. These receptor sequences come from a man aged 45-60 years with COVID-19, enrolled during active disease.

The chain employs TRBV5-6 and TRBJ2-7; D may be TRBD2 (6 bases). CDR3 length: 12 residues. V was trimmed by 2 bases and J by 6 bases, leaving 9 bases between them. Germline V lookup: CDR1 SGHDT, CDR2 YYEEEE. CDR3 loop: CASSFSGLEQYV. The CDR3 nucleotides read TGTGCCAGCAGCTTTAGCGGTCTCGAGCAGTACGTC.

The gene calls are TRBV19 and TRBJ2-1; TRBD1 aligns across 7 bases. The CDR3 runs to 15 residues. V was pared by 4 bases and J by 9 bases, with 12 bases of the junction left unmatched. Germline assignment: CDR1 LNHDA and CDR2 SQIVND (reference sequence). The CDR3 is CASSKLDRDGGEQFF. CDR3 nucleotide sequence: TGTGCCAGTAGTAAACTCGACAGGGATGGTGGTGAGCAGTTCTTC.

J is TRBJ2-2 and V is TRBV24-1; TRBD1 is a possible D gene (6 bases). V was shortened by 4 bases and J by 8 bases, with 10 bases between the two germline ends. The CDR3 has 13 amino acids. The germline CDR1 and CDR2 sequences are KGHDR and SFDVKD. CDR3 coding DNA: TGTGCCACCAGTGACTCTACAGGGGGGGAGCTGTTTTTT. Translation: CATSDSTGGELFF.

J is TRBJ2-3 and V is TRBV19; D is perhaps TRBD1 (5 bases). V was shortened by 7 bases and J by 0 bases, with 8 bases between the two germline ends. The CDR3 length is 13 residues. Looked up from germline, CDR1 is LNHDA and CDR2 is SQIVND (reference sequence). The CDR3 region has the DNA TGTGCCAGTACGACAGCCAGCACAGATACGCAGTATTTT. Its translation is CASTTASTDTQYF.

The chain carries TRBV6-1 and TRBJ2-7, with 7 bases that match TRBD2. Trimming removed 2 bases from V and 4 bases from J; junction bases left unmatched: 20. Germline CDR1 MNHNS, CDR2 SASEGT. The CDR3 sequence is 19 residues long. For the CDR3, the DNA is TGTGCCAGCAGTGAATCTGGTCGAGGGAGGGGATCGTACCTTTACGAGCAGTACTTC. Translating gives CASSESGRGRGSYLYEQYF.

The rearrangement links TRBV7-9 to TRBJ2-2, with D hard to call. Germline V gives CDR1 SEHNR, CDR2 FQNEAQ (reference sequence). V was pared by 3 bases and J by 4 bases, with 15 bases between. This CDR3 has 16 amino acids. The CDR3 DNA is TGTGCCAGCAGCTTTATCGGCATTGGCGGCACCGGGGAGCTGTTTTTT. It encodes CASSFIGIGGTGELFF.

The V gene is TRBV6-5, the J gene TRBJ2-2, with TRBD1 identical over 9 bases. CDR1 MNHEY and CDR2 SVGAGI come from the germline V gene. The CDR3 extends over 14 amino acids. The V segment lost 4 bases and the J segment 7 bases; nucleotides outside the gene matches: 4. The CDR3 loop reads CASSLGQGIGELFF. CDR3 in DNA: TGTGCCAGCAGTTTGGGACAGGGAATCGGGGAGCTGTTTTTT.

The rearrangement links TRBV7-2 to TRBJ2-7; 14 nucleotides line up with TRBD2. V lost 0 bases, J lost 7 bases, and 5 bases stayed unmatched. The germline V gene has CDR1 SGHTA and CDR2 FQGNSA. The CDR3 length is 16 residues. CDR3 DNA: TGTGCCAGCAGCTTAGCGGGACTAGCGGGAGTAAGGGAGCAGTACTTC. Protein product: CASSLAGLAGVREQYF.

This clone was observed a single time. The V call is TRBV20-1, the J call TRBJ2-7; D is ambiguous. Germline lookup yields CDR1 DFQATT and CDR2 SNEGSKA (reference sequence). Trimming pared 3 bases from V and 5 bases from J, leaving 8 bases between. The CDR3 length is 11 residues. The CDR3 sequence is CSASLTDEQYF. Written as DNA, the CDR3 is TGCAGTGCTAGTCTCACGGACGAGCAGTACTTC.

The chain joins TRBV7-9 to TRBJ1-4; 8 bases match TRBD1. The germline gives CDR1 SEHNR, CDR2 FQNEAQ (reference sequence). J lost 6 bases, V lost 5 bases, and 8 bases had no gene match. There are 15 residues in the CDR3. Here the CDR3 reads CASSLRDRFDEKLFF. The CDR3 coding sequence is TGTGCCAGCAGCCTTCGGGACAGGTTCGATGAAAAACTGTTTTTT.

This clone was detected only once. This chain uses TRBV2 with TRBJ1-3; 9 nucleotides align to TRBD1. The J segment lost 3 bases and the V segment lost 6 bases, leaving 3 bases of the junction unmatched. There are 14 residues in the CDR3. Germline lookup yields CDR1 SNHLY and CDR2 FYNNEI. DNA of the CDR3: TGTGCCAGCAGACAGGGGGCCAATGGAAACACCATATATTTT. Translated: CASRQGANGNTIYF.